The 32 T cell receptor beta chains listed next were all sequenced from one sample in a study of vaccination effects on CD4 cells after COVID-19. Their cognate antigens are unknown. Peptide-pool stimulation followed by sequencing identified expanded antigen-specific CD4+ clonotypes in the ViraFEST assay. Culture proceeded for about 11 days, and CD4+ T cells were then isolated. Of the BNT162b2 and mRNA-1273 vaccines, participants received two doses of one or the other. Sequencing was performed with immunoSEQ multiplex PCR; in TCRdb, only in-frame clones are kept and a portion is missing. The sample carries 84,000 or so clones, more than 60% recorded once. The sample here was CD4+ T cells from PBMCs cultured with HCoV-OC43 spike peptides, taken after COVID-19 vaccination. Regarding subset: HCoV-OC43 spike overlapping peptide pool stimulation. Every receptor here comes from a human donor who received a COVID-19 vaccine.

The chain employs TRBV3-1 (or the pseudogene TRBV3-2) and TRBJ1-2, with D perhaps TRBD1 (5 bases). Germline values: CDR1 LGHDT, CDR2 YNNKEL (reference sequence). V was pared by 7 bases and J by 9 bases, with 15 bases between. CDR3 length: 12 residues. CDR3 amino acids: CASTAGRGRYTF. The CDR3 nucleotides read TGTGCCAGCACCGCGGGACGGGGACGCTACACCTTC.

This clone has more than one count but fewer than ten. This chain links TRBV6-5 with TRBJ1-1, with D unclear. CDR3 length equals 15 residues. The germline V gene encodes CDR1 MNHEY and CDR2 SVGAGI. Between the trimmed V and J ends, which lost 2 bases and 1 base, there was a span of 11 bases. The chain's CDR3 is CASSYIGAGNTEAFF. The CDR3 nucleotides read TGTGCCAGCAGTTACATCGGAGCCGGGAACACTGAAGCTTTCTTT.

The rearrangement joins TRBV29-1 to TRBJ1-2, with D possibly being TRBD1 (6 bases). The CDR3 runs to 15 residues. Germline V gene data show CDR1 as SQVTM and CDR2 as ANQGSEA. Trimming took 2 bases from V and 0 from J, leaving 13 bases between them. The CDR3 reads CSVETQGGTNYGYTF. The CDR3 region has the DNA TGCAGCGTTGAAACACAGGGTGGCACTAACTATGGCTACACCTTC. Complete variable domain (other parts from reference TRBV29-1 and TRBJ1-2): SAVISQKPSRDICQRGTSLTIQCQVDSQVTMMFWYRQQPGQSLTLIATANQGSEATYESGFVIDKFPISRPNLTFSTLTVSNMSPEDSSIYLCSVETQGGTNYGYTFGSGTRLTVV.

There are a few counts of this clone. The rearrangement joins TRBV30 to TRBJ1-2, with TRBD1 as a possible D gene (5 bases). The length of the CDR3 is 14 residues. Germline V lookup: CDR1 GTSNPN, CDR2 SVGIG (reference sequence). Trimming took off 2 bases at V and 0 bases at J, with 10 bases between the two ends. The CDR3 is CAWSLQAPNYGYTF. The DNA for the CDR3 is TGTGCCTGGAGTTTACAGGCTCCTAACTATGGCTACACCTTC.

The chain couples TRBV5-1 to TRBJ1-3; 10 nucleotides agree with TRBD1. With V trimmed by 0 bases and J by 0 bases, 15 bases remained unmatched. The CDR3 runs 21 residues. From germline, CDR1 is SGHRS and CDR2 YFSETQ. The CDR3 region is CASSLGPGQGKGSLSGNTIYF. DNA for the CDR3: TGCGCCAGCAGCTTGGGACCGGGACAGGGGAAAGGCTCCCTCTCTGGAAACACCATATATTTT.

This clone was seen more than once but under ten times. J is TRBJ2-2 and V is TRBV5-1, with 8 bases lining up with TRBD1. Trimming took 9 bases from V and 3 from J; bases not matched to a gene: 10. Germline assignment: CDR1 SGHRS and CDR2 YFSETQ. The CDR3 length is 15 residues. CDR3 residues: CATYRGQGDTGELFF. CDR3 DNA: TGCGCCACTTATCGAGGACAGGGAGACACCGGGGAGCTGTTTTTT.

The V and J genes are TRBV3-1 (or the pseudogene TRBV3-2) and TRBJ1-2; D is undetermined. The CDR3 has 15 amino acids. The V gene's germline CDR1 is LGHDT and CDR2 YNNKEL (reference sequence). Trimming removed 4 bases at V and 0 bases at J, with 12 bases between. CDR3 bases: TGTGCCAGCAGCCCTGTCTCCGATTCTAACTATGGCTACACCTTC. Translating it yields CASSPVSDSNYGYTF.

This clone was seen a single time. The V call is TRBV5-8, the J call TRBJ2-3; TRBD1 is a possible D gene (6 bases). The CDR3 covers 14 residues. Trimming took 3 bases from V and 4 from J, leaving 12 bases between them. Germline V gene lookup returns CDR1 SGHTS and CDR2 YDEGEE. In nucleotides, the CDR3 is TGTGCCAGCAGCTCCTACAGGGTCGCAGATACGCAGTATTTT. Protein sequence: CASSSYRVADTQYF. Drawing the rest from reference TRBV5-8 and TRBJ2-3, the complete variable domain is EAGVTQSPTHLIKTRGQQATLRCSPISGHTSVYWYQQALGLGLQFLLWYDEGEERNRGNFPPRFSGRQFPNYSSELNVNALELEDSALYLCASSSYRVADTQYFGPGTRLTVL.

Turning to this clone: The junction and the germline gene differ at one end; a read error may be behind it. This rearrangement joins TRBV5-6 to TRBJ1-2; 9 bases are shared with TRBD1. CDR1 is SGHDT and CDR2 is YYEEEE in the germline V gene. This CDR3 has 13 residues. CDR3 coding DNA: TGTGCCAGCAGCTTGGGGACAGGGGCCGCTTATTACTTC. Its translation is CASSLGTGAAYYF.

This clone was seen a single time. The V call is TRBV18, the J call TRBJ1-6, with TRBD1 as a possible D gene (6 bases). CDR1 is KGHSH, CDR2 LQKENI, per germline. The CDR3 totals 17 residues. Trimming stripped 3 bases from V and 7 bases from J, with 19 bases between. CDR3 nucleotide sequence: TGTGCCAGCTCACCCTCCGGGACACCAGGAAGGAATTCACCCCTCCACTTT. This translates into CASSPSGTPGRNSPLHF.

V is TRBV6-5 and J is TRBJ2-1, with 12 bases that match TRBD2. V trimming: 4 bases; J trimming: 6 bases; junction bases outside the gene matches: 7. CDR1 is MNHEY and CDR2 is SVGAGI in the germline V gene. This CDR3 spans 16 amino acids. CDR3 nucleotides: TGTGCCAGCAGTTCCGCGACTAGCGGGGGTCTCAATGAGCAGTTCTTC. It is translated as CASSSATSGGLNEQFF.

The chain has TRBV18 and TRBJ1-1; TRBD1 matches 7 bases. V lost 3 bases and J lost 1; bases outside the gene matches: 2. CDR1 KGHSH and CDR2 LQKENI come from the germline V gene. This CDR3 spans 14 amino acids. Here the CDR3 reads CASSPRQGNTEAFF. CDR3 coding DNA: TGTGCCAGCTCACCGAGACAGGGGAACACTGAAGCTTTCTTT. Looking up the rest from reference TRBV18 and TRBJ1-1 gives the full variable domain: NAGVMQNPRHLVRRRGQEARLRCSPMKGHSHVYWYRQLPEEGLKFMVYLQKENIIDESGMPKERFSAEFPKEGPSILRIQQVVRGDSAAYFCASSPRQGNTEAFFGQGTRLTVV.

The chain is built from TRBV6-5 and TRBJ1-5; no reliable D call. The CDR3 loop spans 15 amino acids. The germline CDR1 and CDR2 sequences are MNHEY and SVGAGI. Trimming took off 6 bases at V and 6 bases at J, with 18 bases between the two ends. CDR3 residues: CASSERVGSSQPQHF. CDR3 DNA sequence: TGTGCCAGCAGCGAGAGGGTAGGGAGTAGTCAGCCCCAGCATTTT.

V usage is TRBV14 and J usage is TRBJ1-2, with D hard to call. V was pared by 6 bases and J by 1 base, with 9 bases between. The germline V gene encodes CDR1 SGHDN and CDR2 FVKESK. The CDR3 has 13 amino acids. The CDR3 DNA is TGTGCCAGCAGTCCTGGACGTAACTATGGCTACACCTTC. Translated: CASSPGRNYGYTF. The variable domain in full, with the rest retrieved from reference TRBV14 and TRBJ1-2, is EAGVTQFPSHSVIEKGQTVTLRCDPISGHDNLYWYRRVMGKEIKFLLHFVKESKQDESGMPNNRFLAERTGGTYSTLKVQPAELEDSGVYFCASSPGRNYGYTFGSGTRLTVV.

This clone was observed a single time. The rearrangement uses TRBV18 and TRBJ1-2; tentative D call: TRBD1 (6 bases). Trimming pared 4 bases from V and 0 bases from J, leaving 24 bases between. CDR3 length equals 19 residues. Germline CDR1 is KGHSH and CDR2 is LQKENI. In DNA, the CDR3 is TGTGCCAGCTCACGACGCGTGGGGGGGACACACCGGACTAACTATGGCTACACCTTC. This codes for CASSRRVGGTHRTNYGYTF.

This rearrangement joins TRBV11-2 to TRBJ2-2; TRBD2 might be the D (5 bases). The germline gives CDR1 SGHAT, CDR2 FQNNGV. This CDR3 contains 14 residues. V lost 4 bases and J lost 7, with 13 bases in between. In nucleotides, the CDR3 is TGTGCCAGCAGCTCGATTAGAGGGAGCGGGGAGCTGTTTTTT. The encoded protein is CASSSIRGSGELFF.

This chain connects TRBV9 to TRBJ2-2; 8 bases align to TRBD1. The germline V gene encodes CDR1 SGDLS and CDR2 YYNGEE. This CDR3 has 14 residues. With V trimmed by 4 bases and J by 7 bases, 6 bases remained unmatched. CDR3 nucleotides: TGTGCCAGCAGCCGAGGACAGGGCGGCGGGGAGCTGTTTTTT. This translates into CASSRGQGGGELFF.

V and J are TRBV28 and TRBJ2-3; tentative D call: TRBD1 (6 bases). The CDR3 length is 13 residues. CDR1 and CDR2 (germline): MDHEN, SYDVKM. Trimming removed 6 bases from V and 2 bases from J, with 9 bases in between. The CDR3 bases are TGTGCCAGCAGGGGACACACCACAGATACGCAGTATTTT. The encoded protein is CASRGHTTDTQYF.

This clone was observed at least ten times. CDR3 DNA sequence: TGTGCCAGCAGCTCCTCCCGGGAGGTGAACACTGAAGCTTTCTTT. Its translation is CASSSSREVNTEAFF. The V gene is TRBV11-2, the J gene TRBJ1-1; D remains ambiguous. V dropped 4 bases and J dropped 0 bases, with 12 bases sitting between them. The CDR3 is 15 amino acids. Germline CDR1 SGHAT, CDR2 FQNNGV.

The chain has TRBV6-6 and TRBJ1-1; D is uncertain. The CDR3 is made up of 13 amino acids. The germline V and J ends were trimmed by 7 bases and 3 bases, with 12 bases remaining between them. The germline CDR1 and CDR2 sequences are MNHNY and SVGAGI (reference sequence). The CDR3, as DNA: TGTGCCAGCACCTGGAGTATCGACACTGAAGCTTTCTTT. This translates into CASTWSIDTEAFF.

The chain is built from TRBV2 and TRBJ1-1; 7 nucleotides align to TRBD1. Trimming at V came to 3 bases and at J to 1 base, leaving 2 bases not matched to a gene. CDR3 size: 14 residues. Per the germline V gene, CDR1 is SNHLY and CDR2 is FYNNEI. CDR3 coding DNA: TGTGCCAGCAGTGAGCGGACAGGGAACACTGAAGCTTTCTTT. Its protein product is CASSERTGNTEAFF.

CDR3 DNA: TGTGCCAGTAGTATAGCCAGGGGAGGGGAGACCCAGTACTTC. This translates into CASSIARGGETQYF. The chain is built from TRBV19 and TRBJ2-5, with TRBD2 as a possible D gene (7 bases). CDR3 length: 14 amino acids. V was pared by 1 base and J by 5 bases, with 11 bases between. Germline V gives CDR1 LNHDA, CDR2 SQIVND (reference sequence).

The CDR3 sequence: CASSEFRGTQYF. CDR3 DNA: TGCGCCAGCAGTGAATTCAGGGGGACCCAGTACTTC. The rearrangement joins TRBV10-2 to TRBJ2-5; TRBD1 is a possible D gene (6 bases). Per germline, CDR1 WSHSY and CDR2 SAAADI. The CDR3 runs 12 residues. Trimming removed 3 bases at V and 7 bases at J, with 9 bases between.

Here the CDR3 reads CASRGRGIDGYTF. The CDR3 DNA follows: TGTGCCAGCAGAGGCAGGGGGATAGATGGCTACACCTTC. This chain uses TRBV2 with TRBJ1-2; 7 nucleotides match TRBD1. The germline CDR1 and CDR2 sequences are SNHLY and FYNNEI. Unmatched junction bases numbered 7, after V lost 6 bases and J lost 6 bases. The length of the CDR3 is 13 residues. Looking up the rest from reference TRBV2 and TRBJ1-2 gives the full variable domain: EPEVTQTPSHQVTQMGQEVILRCVPISNHLYFYWYRQILGQKVEFLVSFYNNEISEKSEIFDDQFSVERPDGSNFTLKIRSTKLEDSAMYFCASRGRGIDGYTFGSGTRLTVV.

The chain links TRBV5-5 to TRBJ1-1; D is unresolved. The CDR3 runs 14 residues. V lost 4 bases to trimming and J lost 0 bases, with 10 bases between them. CDR1 SGHKS and CDR2 YYEKEE come from the germline V gene (reference sequence). CDR3 sequence: CASSQSGLNTEAFF. The CDR3 DNA reads as TGTGCCAGCAGCCAGTCAGGCCTGAACACTGAAGCTTTCTTT.

The rearrangement links TRBV24-1 to TRBJ1-4; 7 positions match TRBD1. The CDR3 consists of 15 residues. The V gene end was trimmed by 2 bases and the J gene end by 8 bases; junction bases not matched to a gene: 7. CDR1 is KGHDR, CDR2 SFDVKD, per germline. The CDR3 region is CATSDSPGGGEKLFF. The CDR3 DNA follows: TGTGCCACCAGTGATTCTCCAGGGGGAGGCGAAAAACTGTTTTTT.

The chain couples TRBV24-1 to TRBJ1-4; 7 bases match TRBD1. The junction had 9 bases not matched to a gene; V was cut back by 7 bases and J by 5 bases. The CDR3 contains 15 residues. CDR1 and CDR2 from the germline V gene are KGHDR and SFDVKD. The CDR3 DNA sequence: TGTGCCACCAGCGATAACCGACAGGGAAATGAAAAACTGTTTTTT. Its translation is CATSDNRQGNEKLFF.

The rearrangement joins TRBV5-4 to TRBJ1-2; the D is unclear. The CDR3 totals 14 residues. Trimming removed 0 bases at V and 4 bases at J, with 10 bases between. In germline, CDR1 is SGHNT, CDR2 YYREEE (reference sequence). Written as DNA, the CDR3 is TGTGCCAGCAGCTTGGTTACGGGAACCTATGGCTACACCTTC. Its protein is CASSLVTGTYGYTF.

The V gene is TRBV29-1, the J gene TRBJ1-1; TRBD1 aligns across 7 bases. The junction had 3 bases not matched to a gene; V was cut back by 3 bases and J by 2 bases. Germline CDR1 reads SQVTM; CDR2 reads ANQGSEA. CDR3 length: 13 residues. The CDR3 loop is CSVDIGGNTEAFF. CDR3 in DNA: TGCAGCGTTGATATAGGGGGCAACACTGAAGCTTTCTTT.

Concerning this clone itself: This sample also contains other DNA sequences that code for the same CDR3. The genes are TRBV30 and TRBJ1-5; TRBD1 agrees at 7 bases. The CDR3 has 13 amino acids. CDR1 and CDR2 (germline): GTSNPN, SVGIG (reference sequence). The J segment lost 5 bases and the V segment lost 5 bases, leaving 6 bases of the junction unmatched. The CDR3 region has the DNA TGTGCCTGGTCCAGACAGGGAGATCAGCCCCAGCATTTT. Translation gives CAWSRQGDQPQHF.

The chain has TRBV6-2 or TRBV6-3 and TRBJ1-3; maybe TRBD1 (6 bases). Looked up from germline, CDR1 is MNHEY and CDR2 is SVGEGT. V was clipped by 0 bases and J by 1 base, with 13 bases between them. The CDR3 runs to 17 residues. CDR3 bases: TGTGCCAGCAGTTACTCAGGCAGGGGTGGATCTGGAAACACCATATATTTT. Amino acid sequence: CASSYSGRGGSGNTIYF.

The CDR3 bases are TGTGCCAGCTCACCAGACAGGGTCGACGAGCAGTACGTC. It translates to CASSPDRVDEQYV. The chain couples TRBV18 to TRBJ2-7, with 7 bases identical to TRBD1. This CDR3 region has 13 residues. With 2 bases clipped from V and 5 bases from J, the junction kept 3 bases outside the gene matches. CDR1 KGHSH and CDR2 LQKENI come from the germline V gene.